Below are 27 T cell receptor beta chains sequenced from a single sample in a study of Ad26.COV2.S vaccination and SARS-CoV-2 variants. Treatment denoted: some 20 received Ad26.COV2.S at low or high dose, single or two shots; 5 received placebo; per-sample allocation not given. Sampling took place 63 days after the first vaccine or placebo injection. The repertoire was sequenced with immunoSEQ multiplex PCR; TCRdb's copy has only in-frame clones and lacks some. The data show 350,000 to 550,000 clones, nearly 90% seen once. This material consisted of peripheral blood, taken in a trial of Ad26.COV2.S vaccine versus placebo. These receptors all stem from a person between 18 and 65 years old who received the Ad26.COV2.S COVID-19 vaccine or a placebo.

V usage is TRBV4-2 and J usage is TRBJ2-1; TRBD1 matches 9 bases. The germline V gene encodes CDR1 LGHNA and CDR2 YNFKEQ. The CDR3 length is 16 residues. V trimming: 1 base; J trimming: 7 bases; junction bases outside the gene matches: 8. In DNA form, the CDR3 reads TGTGCCAGCAGCCAAGCCCCGGGACAGGGATTTAATGAGCAGTTCTTC. Protein product: CASSQAPGQGFNEQFF.

The chain is built from TRBV11-3 and TRBJ1-1; maybe TRBD1 (5 bases). The V and J ends lost 1 base and 5 bases respectively, with 17 bases between them. This CDR3 is 16 amino acids long. CDR1 is SGHNT and CDR2 is YENEEA in the germline V gene. The CDR3 sequence is CASSLGVTGVGTEAFF. The CDR3 coding sequence is TGTGCCAGCAGCTTAGGGGTAACAGGAGTCGGGACTGAAGCTTTCTTT.

This clone was counted a few times. V usage is TRBV29-1 and J usage is TRBJ1-1, with D uncertain. Germline lookup yields CDR1 SQVTM and CDR2 ANQGSEA. CDR3 length equals 11 residues. The V end was cut by 4 bases, the J end by 1 base, with 4 bases between. CDR3 sequence reads: CSVVPNTEAFF. For the CDR3, the DNA is TGCAGCGTTGTTCCGAACACTGAAGCTTTCTTT. The variable domain in full, completed from reference TRBV29-1 and TRBJ1-1, reads SAVISQKPSRDICQRGTSLTIQCQVDSQVTMMFWYRQQPGQSLTLIATANQGSEATYESGFVIDKFPISRPNLTFSTLTVSNMSPEDSSIYLCSVVPNTEAFFGQGTRLTVV.

The rearrangement joins TRBV5-1 to TRBJ2-3; either TRBD1 or TRBD2 may fit D (5 bases each). The CDR3 loop spans 15 amino acids. Germline CDR1 and CDR2: SGHRS and YFSETQ. V was shortened by 4 bases and J by 6 bases, with 18 bases between the two germline ends. The CDR3 here is CASSNPGRRSDTQYF. Written as DNA, the CDR3 is TGCGCCAGCAGCAACCCGGGACGTCGCTCCGATACGCAGTATTTT.

This chain uses TRBV28 with TRBJ1-2; D not certain. From germline, CDR1 is MDHEN and CDR2 SYDVKM. The CDR3 runs 13 residues. The V and J ends lost 2 bases and 2 bases respectively, with 6 bases between them. CDR3 loop: CASSLHGNYGYTF. The CDR3 DNA sequence: TGTGCCAGCAGTTTACACGGGAACTATGGCTACACCTTC.

Here the CDR3 reads CAIRGQGITEAFF. CDR3 coding DNA: TGTGCCATCAGGGGACAGGGCATTACTGAAGCTTTCTTT. The V gene is TRBV10-3, the J gene TRBJ1-1; TRBD1 matches 9 bases. Germline V gene lookup returns CDR1 ENHRY and CDR2 SYGVKD. V was pared by 6 bases and J by 5 bases, with 4 bases of the junction left unmatched. This CDR3 comprises 13 residues.

This chain connects TRBV29-1 to TRBJ2-5, with 7 positions matching TRBD1. Germline V CDR1 and CDR2: SQVTM, ANQGSEA. CDR3 length: 13 amino acids. V trimming: 6 bases; J trimming: 4 bases; junction bases outside the gene matches: 8. CDR3 sequence reads: CSVDTGAGETQYF. The CDR3, as DNA: TGCAGCGTCGACACAGGGGCGGGAGAGACCCAGTACTTC.

A single count supports this clone. The chain combines TRBV20-1 with TRBJ1-2; a possible D gene is TRBD1 (5 bases). V was cut by 3 bases and J by 3 bases, with 26 bases left in between. The germline V gene has CDR1 DFQATT and CDR2 SNEGSKA (reference sequence). The CDR3 loop spans 18 amino acids. CDR3 amino acids: CSASLWTTHRDRDYGYTF. The DNA for the CDR3 is TGCAGTGCTAGTCTCTGGACAACTCACCGGGACCGAGACTATGGCTACACCTTC.

This chain joins TRBV5-1 and TRBJ2-7, with D possibly TRBD1 on 7 matching bases. The CDR3 is 15 amino acids. Looked up from germline, CDR1 is SGHRS and CDR2 is YFSETQ. Trimming removed 4 bases from V and 1 base from J, with 15 bases in between. The CDR3 DNA is TGCGCCAGCAGCCTGGCGGGACAGCGGTCCTACGAGCAGTACTTC. This codes for CASSLAGQRSYEQYF.

The chain links TRBV7-2 to TRBJ1-3, with a weak D call TRBD1 (5 bases). The CDR3 consists of 15 residues. V was trimmed by 5 bases and J by 2 bases, leaving 13 bases between them. Germline lookup yields CDR1 SGHTA and CDR2 FQGNSA. In nucleotides, the CDR3 is TGTGCCAGCAGCCCCCTCTTGGGGGCTGGAAACACCATATATTTT. This translates into CASSPLLGAGNTIYF.

The rearrangement links TRBV6-5 to TRBJ2-5, with a tentative D call TRBD2 (5 bases). The CDR3 covers 14 residues. CDR1 is MNHEY, CDR2 SVGAGI, per germline. The V gene lost 3 bases and the J gene lost 4 bases, with 12 bases spanning the gap. In DNA, the CDR3 is TGTGCCAGCAGTTATGGCGAGAGGGTAGAGACCCAGTACTTC. It translates to CASSYGERVETQYF.

In the case of this clone: A read error may produce the germline difference seen at one junction end. The chain couples TRBV7-9 to TRBJ1-1, with TRBD1 matching 7 bases. Germline CDR1 SEHNR, CDR2 FQNEAQ (reference sequence). The length of the CDR3 is 11 residues. CDR3 loop: CASSLADRVVF. CDR3 bases: TGTGCCAGCAGCTTAGCCGACAGGGTGGTCTTT. Full variable domain (missing parts from reference TRBV7-9 and TRBJ1-1): DTGVSQNPRHKITKRGQNVTFRCDPISEHNRLYWYRQTLGQGPEFLTYFQNEAQLEKSRLLSDRFSAERPKGSFSTLEIQRTEQGDSAMYLCASSLADRVVFGQGTRLTVV.

V gene TRBV11-3 combines with J gene TRBJ2-1; 9 bases are shared with TRBD2. The CDR3 runs to 13 residues. The V segment lost 0 bases and the J segment 12 bases; nucleotides outside the gene matches: 3. CDR1 is SGHNT, CDR2 YENEEA, per germline. CDR3 sequence (DNA): TGTGCCAGCAGCTTAGATGGAGCGGGAGGGCAGTTCTTC. Amino acid sequence: CASSLDGAGGQFF.

The chain uses TRBV10-3 and TRBJ2-2; tentative D call: TRBD1 (7 bases). The CDR3 is 13 amino acids. Germline V gene sequence: CDR1 ENHRY, CDR2 SYGVKD. V was clipped by 7 bases and J by 6 bases, with 12 bases between them. DNA for the CDR3: TGTGCCATCAACCCAGGGGGGTCCGGGGAGCTGTTTTTT. Its translation: CAINPGGSGELFF.

This clone was found once. The rearrangement joins TRBV7-9 to TRBJ2-2, with D perhaps TRBD2 (5 bases). The V and J ends lost 3 bases and 5 bases respectively, with 7 bases between them. Looked up from germline, CDR1 is SEHNR and CDR2 is FQNEAQ (reference sequence). The CDR3 is 13 amino acids. The CDR3 is CASSFTSTGELFF. CDR3 coding DNA: TGTGCCAGCAGCTTTACTAGTACCGGGGAGCTGTTTTTT.

This chain uses TRBV18 with TRBJ2-3, with TRBD1 as a possible D gene (5 bases). V lost 3 bases and J lost 6, with 16 bases in between. The CDR3 is 15 amino acids. Germline CDR1 KGHSH, CDR2 LQKENI. The CDR3 DNA follows: TGTGCCAGCTCACCGCCTAGGCAGGGTATGGATACGCAGTATTTT. Protein sequence: CASSPPRQGMDTQYF.

The J gene is TRBJ1-2, the V gene TRBV6-5, with a weak D call TRBD1 (5 bases). V gave up 8 bases and J gave up 1 base, with 14 bases separating them. The CDR3 covers 14 residues. Germline V gene sequence: CDR1 MNHEY, CDR2 SVGAGI. The CDR3 reads CASGRGGFNYGYTF. The CDR3 bases are TGTGCCAGCGGGAGGGGCGGCTTTAACTATGGCTACACCTTC.

J is TRBJ2-1 and V is TRBV15; D call uncertain. V lost 0 bases and J 4 bases, leaving 7 bases between the germline ends. Germline CDR1 reads LNHNV; CDR2 reads YYDKDF (reference sequence). This CDR3 has 14 amino acids. The CDR3 DNA reads as TGTGCCACCAGCAGAGATACCTCTTACAATGAGCAGTTCTTC. It codes for CATSRDTSYNEQFF.

The chain has TRBV24-1 and TRBJ2-6; tentative D call: TRBD1 (6 bases). The V end was cut by 2 bases, the J end by 4 bases, with 8 bases between. CDR3 length: 15 amino acids. Germline lookup yields CDR1 KGHDR and CDR2 SFDVKD. The CDR3 DNA reads as TGTGCCACCAGTGATTCAGGGGAAGGGGCCAACGTCCTGACTTTC. Encoded protein: CATSDSGEGANVLTF.

V and J are TRBV6-2 or TRBV6-3 and TRBJ2-1; perhaps TRBD2 as D (6 bases). In germline, CDR1 is MNHEY, CDR2 SVGEGT. Trimming removed 6 bases from V and 4 bases from J, with 19 bases in between. The CDR3 totals 16 residues. The CDR3 reads CASSPVGGSTYNEQFF. CDR3 coding DNA: TGTGCCAGCAGCCCCGTCGGGGGTTCGACTTACAATGAGCAGTTCTTC.

V gene TRBV11-3 combines with J gene TRBJ2-4; D not certain. Trimming stripped 3 bases from V and 5 bases from J, with 5 bases between. CDR1 and CDR2 (germline): SGHNT, YENEEA. This CDR3 spans 12 amino acids. CDR3 sequence reads: CASSLSENIQYF. The CDR3 DNA sequence: TGTGCCAGCAGCTTGTCTGAAAACATTCAGTACTTC.

To note about this clone: The sample carries other DNA sequences with the same CDR3. The rearrangement uses TRBV7-9 and TRBJ1-4; D is perhaps TRBD1 (6 bases). Trimming took 2 bases from V and 8 from J, leaving 15 bases between them. Germline loops: CDR1 SEHNR, CDR2 FQNEAQ (reference sequence). The CDR3 covers 15 residues. The DNA of the CDR3 is TGTGCCAGCAGCTTAATGGGGGCGCGGGAAGAAAAACTGTTTTTT. The encoded protein is CASSLMGAREEKLFF.

V is TRBV19 and J is TRBJ1-5; D gene uncertain. Trimming removed 3 bases at V and 0 bases at J, with 12 bases between. The CDR3 covers 16 residues. Germline CDR1 reads LNHDA; CDR2 reads SQIVND (reference sequence). CDR3 loop: CASSIGQVPSNQPQHF. DNA for the CDR3: TGTGCCAGTAGTATCGGGCAGGTTCCTAGCAATCAGCCCCAGCATTTT.

This clone was recorded only once. The chain carries TRBV28 and TRBJ2-5; 10 nucleotides line up with TRBD1. The V gene end was trimmed by 10 bases and the J gene end by 0 bases; junction bases not matched to a gene: 14. CDR1 and CDR2 from the germline V gene are MDHEN and SYDVKM. This CDR3 region has 17 residues. CDR3 in DNA: TGTGCCAACCCCCCCCGACCGGGACAGGGGTACCAAGAGACCCAGTACTTC. Translating gives CANPPRPGQGYQETQYF. Variable domain in full (rest from reference TRBV28 and TRBJ2-5): DVKVTQSSRYLVKRTGEKVFLECVQDMDHENMFWYRQDPGLGLRLIYFSYDVKMKEKGDIPEGYSVSREKKERFSLILESASTNQTSMYLCANPPRPGQGYQETQYFGPGTRLLVL.

This chain uses TRBV19 with TRBJ1-5; possible D gene TRBD1, 6 bases. V dropped 7 bases and J dropped 9 bases, with 16 bases sitting between them. The CDR3 totals 13 residues. Germline CDR1 reads LNHDA; CDR2 reads SQIVND (reference sequence). The CDR3: CASTRQVGRPQHF. The DNA of the CDR3 is TGTGCCAGTACTCGACAGGTGGGGAGGCCCCAGCATTTT.

The chain joins TRBV19 to TRBJ1-5; the D gene is possibly TRBD1 (5 bases). Trimming cost V 6 bases and J 3 bases, with 18 bases left between them. Looked up from germline, CDR1 is LNHDA and CDR2 is SQIVND (reference sequence). CDR3 length equals 16 residues. CDR3 in amino acids: CASSSPPGTSNQPQHF. As DNA, the CDR3 is TGTGCCAGTAGCTCACCCCCCGGGACGTCCAATCAGCCCCAGCATTTT.

On this clone itself: The same CDR3 also results from other DNA sequences found in this sample. The V gene is TRBV29-1, the J gene TRBJ1-5; no definite D call. V dropped 4 bases and J dropped 2 bases, with 9 bases sitting between them. The germline V gene encodes CDR1 SQVTM and CDR2 ANQGSEA. The CDR3 contains 13 residues. The CDR3, as DNA: TGCAGCGTTGGCCCTATGGGCAATCAGCCCCAGCATTTT. Protein product: CSVGPMGNQPQHF.